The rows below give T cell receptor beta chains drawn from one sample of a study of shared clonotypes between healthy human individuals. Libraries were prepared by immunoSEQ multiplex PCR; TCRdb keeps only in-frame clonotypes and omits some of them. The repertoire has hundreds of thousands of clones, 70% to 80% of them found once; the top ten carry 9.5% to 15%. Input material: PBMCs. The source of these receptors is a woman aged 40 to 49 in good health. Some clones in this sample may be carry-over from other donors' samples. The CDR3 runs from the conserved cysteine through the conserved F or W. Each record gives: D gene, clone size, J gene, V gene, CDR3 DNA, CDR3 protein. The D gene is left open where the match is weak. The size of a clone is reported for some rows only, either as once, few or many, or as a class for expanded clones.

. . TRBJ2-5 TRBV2 TGTGCCAGCAGTGAGTTCGGCCAAGAGACCCAGTACTTC CASSEFGQETQYF
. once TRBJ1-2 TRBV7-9 TGTGCCAGCAGCCGGAATTCGTTGGGGGCTAACTATGGCTACACCTTC CASSRNSLGANYGYTF
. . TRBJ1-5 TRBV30 TGTGCCTGGAGCGGAGGGGTGGGCAGCGACCAGCCCCAGCATTTT CAWSGGVGSDQPQHF
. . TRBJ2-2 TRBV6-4 TGTGCCAGCAGTGACTCTACTAGTTCCACCGGGGAGCTGTTTTTT CASSDSTSSTGELFF
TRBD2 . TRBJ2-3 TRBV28 TGTGCCAGCAGCACTCTAGCGGGAGACTTTTCTACGCAGTATTTT CASSTLAGDFSTQYF
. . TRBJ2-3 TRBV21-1 TGTGCCAGCAGCAATGGGATAGCGGGAGGACACACAGATACGCAGTATTTT CASSNGIAGGHTDTQYF
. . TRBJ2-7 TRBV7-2 TGTGCCAGCAGCACGCCCTACGAGCAGTACTTC CASSTPYEQYF
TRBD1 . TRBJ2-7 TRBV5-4 TGTGCCAGCAGCTTCATCCCCCGGACAGGGTCCTACGAGCAGTACTTC CASSFIPRTGSYEQYF
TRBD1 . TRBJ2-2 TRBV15 TGTGCCACCAGCAGAGGACAGGGGGCTACCGGGGAGCTGTTTTTT CATSRGQGATGELFF
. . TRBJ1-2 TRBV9 TGTGCCAGCAGCGTAGCTACACGAGGGGAAGATGGCTACACCTTC CASSVATRGEDGYTF
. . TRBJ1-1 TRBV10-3 TGTGCCATCAGTGATATGGCAGGGATCTCCACTGAAGCTTTCTTT CAISDMAGISTEAFF
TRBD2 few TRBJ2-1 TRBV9 TGTGCCAGCAGCGGGGGGACTAGCGGACCCTACAATGAGCAGTTCTTC CASSGGTSGPYNEQFF
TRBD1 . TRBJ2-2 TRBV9 TGTGCCAGCAGCGTAGCCAGGGGGCTCACCGGGGAGCTGTTTTTT CASSVARGLTGELFF
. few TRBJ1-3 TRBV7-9 TGTGCCAGCACCCTGGACGCTCCCACTGGAAACACCATATATTTT CASTLDAPTGNTIYF
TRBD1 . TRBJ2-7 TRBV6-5 TGTGCCAGCAGTTACGGGACAGGGGACTACGAGCAGTACTTC CASSYGTGDYEQYF
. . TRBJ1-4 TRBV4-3 TGCGCCAGCAGCCAAGGGCCCAAGGGCGCAACTAATGAAAAACTGTTTTTT CASSQGPKGATNEKLFF
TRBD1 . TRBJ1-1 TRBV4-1 TGCGCCAGCAGCCGGGGTGGCGGGACAGGGTTACCTGAAGCTTTCTTT CASSRGGGTGLPEAFF